These T cell receptor beta chains were read from a single sample in a study of OX40 agonist ivuxolimab in advanced cancers. The table came from immunoSEQ multiplex PCR; TCRdb's copy has only in-frame clones and leaves some out. The sample contains about 37,000 clones, about 83% of which appear only once. Sequenced material: CD4+ or CD8+ T cells sorted from blood, taken in a trial of the OX40 agonist ivuxolimab. These receptor sequences come from an adult with an advanced solid tumor such as melanoma, head and neck, liver or kidney cancer. The CDR3 runs from the conserved cysteine through the conserved F or W. Each record gives: clone size, V gene, D gene, J gene, CDR3 protein, CDR3 DNA. D genes are given only for firm matches. Some rows mark clone size as missing; the rest say once, few, many or name a class of expanded clone.

NA,TRBV6-1,NA,TRBJ2-7,CASSESVSNEQYF,TGTGCCAGCAGTGAATCGGTTAGCAACGAGCAGTACTTC
NA,TRBV15,TRBD2,TRBJ2-7,CATSRGGLAGHYEQYF,TGTGCCACCAGCAGAGGAGGACTAGCGGGACACTACGAGCAGTACTTC
many,TRBV6-1,NA,TRBJ1-1,CASSERGTEAFF,TGTGCCAGCAGTGAAAGGGGCACTGAAGCTTTCTTT
NA,TRBV5-8,TRBD1,TRBJ1-2,CASSNPGQLYGYTF,TGTGCCAGCAGTAATCCGGGACAGCTGTATGGCTACACCTTC
NA,TRBV5-4,TRBD2,TRBJ2-7,CASSFGGANEQYF,TGTGCCAGCAGCTTCGGGGGGGCGAACGAGCAGTACTTC
few,TRBV5-1,NA,TRBJ1-2,CASSATNYGYTF,TGCGCCAGCAGCGCCACTAACTATGGCTACACCTTC
NA,TRBV4-1,NA,TRBJ2-2,CASRPTLGMAGELFF,TGCGCCAGCAGACCAACCCTCGGGATGGCCGGGGAGCTGTTTTTT
NA,TRBV7-6,NA,TRBJ2-7,CASSFGAAEQYF,TGTGCCAGCAGCTTTGGGGCGGCCGAGCAGTACTTC
NA,TRBV30,NA,TRBJ2-2,CAWRENTGELFF,TGTGCCTGGAGGGAAAACACCGGGGAGCTGTTTTTT
NA,TRBV15,NA,TRBJ2-2,CATSRSKSLTGELFF,TGTGCCACCAGCAGATCAAAGTCCTTAACCGGGGAGCTGTTTTTT
NA,TRBV4-3,NA,TRBJ1-6,CASSQDFARGQGNSPLHF,TGCGCCAGCAGCCAAGATTTTGCGCGGGGGCAGGGGAATTCACCCCTCCACTTT
NA,TRBV4-1,NA,TRBJ1-3,CASTQAGAGNTIYF,TGCGCCAGCACCCAAGCGGGGGCTGGAAACACCATATATTTT
medium-sized,TRBV11-2,TRBD1,TRBJ2-7,CASSTPPGQSSYEQYF,TGTGCCAGCAGCACACCACCGGGACAGTCCTCCTACGAGCAGTACTTC
NA,TRBV7-3,TRBD2,TRBJ2-1,CASSLSTTTGGFYNEQFF,TGTGCCAGCAGCTTAAGTACGACGACGGGGGGGTTCTACAATGAGCAGTTCTTC
NA,TRBV5-4,NA,TRBJ2-7,CASSFGVEQYF,TGTGCCAGCAGCTTTGGAGTGGAGCAGTACTTC
NA,TRBV7-3,NA,TRBJ2-2,CASSATNTGELFF,TGTGCCAGCAGTGCTACGAACACCGGGGAGCTGTTTTTT
NA,TRBV30,NA,TRBJ1-2,CAWSVGAGRYYGYTF,TGTGCCTGGAGTGTCGGGGCAGGGAGGTACTATGGCTACACCTTC
NA,TRBV2,NA,TRBJ1-2,CASSGYGTTYGYTF,TGTGCCAGCAGCGGTTACGGGACAACCTATGGCTACACCTTC
few,TRBV28,NA,TRBJ2-2,CASRLPGAGELFF,TGTGCCAGCAGGCTCCCAGGGGCCGGGGAGCTGTTTTTT
NA,TRBV5-4,NA,TRBJ1-2,CASSQSGASNYGYTF,TGCGCCAGCAGCCAATCAGGGGCGTCTAACTATGGCTACACCTTC
NA,TRBV13,TRBD2,TRBJ2-1,CASSFLTSGVLGEQFF,TGTGCCAGCAGCTTTCTGACTAGCGGGGTATTAGGTGAGCAGTTCTTC
NA,TRBV27,NA,TRBJ1-5,CASKKAGNSNQPQHF,TGTGCCAGCAAAAAGGCGGGAAATAGCAATCAGCCCCAGCATTTT
NA,TRBV9,NA,TRBJ2-1,CASSVAYSYNEQFF,TGTGCCAGCAGCGTGGCTTACTCCTACAATGAGCAGTTCTTC
few,TRBV4-2,TRBD1,TRBJ1-2,CASSQGGGLVEGQPRYGYTF,TGTGCCAGCAGCCAAGGAGGGGGCTTAGTTGAGGGCCAACCTCGCTATGGCTACACCTTC
NA,TRBV27,NA,TRBJ1-2,CASSLGSLPMDGYTF,TGTGCCAGCAGTTTAGGCAGCCTCCCTATGGACGGCTACACCTTC
NA,TRBV11-2,NA,TRBJ1-1,CASLPHPPGLQISEAFF,TGTGCTTCTCTTCCACACCCCCCGGGGTTACAGATTTCTGAAGCTTTCTTT
NA,TRBV27,NA,TRBJ2-3,CASSFAVTDTQYF,TGTGCCAGCAGTTTTGCGGTCACAGATACGCAGTATTTT
once,TRBV28,TRBD2,TRBJ2-7,CASSVTSGSYEQYF,TGTGCCAGCAGTGTAACAAGCGGGAGCTACGAGCAGTACTTC
once,TRBV6-5,NA,TRBJ2-5,CASSYIAEETQYF,TGTGCCAGCAGTTATATTGCCGAAGAGACCCAGTACTTC
NA,TRBV14,NA,TRBJ1-2,CASSQESFAGPEGYTF,TGTGCCAGCAGCCAAGAATCGTTTGCAGGCCCAGAGGGCTACACCTTC
NA,TRBV27,TRBD1,TRBJ2-7,CASSLGGQSYEQYF,TGTGCCAGCAGTTTAGGGGGACAGTCCTACGAGCAGTACTTC
NA,TRBV2,NA,TRBJ2-7,CASSENPGEVYEQYF,TGTGCCAGCAGTGAAAACCCGGGAGAAGTGTACGAGCAGTACTTC
NA,TRBV7-9,TRBD1,TRBJ1-1,CASSERQGEEAFF,TGTGCCAGCAGCGAGAGACAGGGCGAGGAAGCTTTCTTT
NA,TRBV11-3,NA,TRBJ2-5,CASSGANEETQYF,TGTGCCAGCTCCGGGGCTAATGAAGAGACCCAGTACTTC